Listed below are T cell receptor beta chains from one sample, sequenced in a study of T cells in Graves' hyperthyroidism and ophthalmopathy. TCRdb called the multiplex PCR reads again in MiXCR, with one record for every CDR3 protein. The sample has a few hundred thousand distinct CDR3 sequences; about 14% are singletons. Source material: blood. These receptors were taken from a woman aged 25 to 45 with Graves' ophthalmopathy. The conserved cysteine and the conserved F or W are not part of the CDR3 here. The order of the fields is V gene, CDR3 protein.

TRBV7-9,ASSLGQGDSGKLF
TRBV9,ASSVTGGNTEAF
TRBV20-1,SARTGSSYNEQF
TRBV28,ASSLLVADQREQY
TRBV29-1,SVEVGGDTEAF
TRBV11-2,ASSLAVLAGSHHYGYT
TRBV12-3/TRBV12-4,ASSLWADTQY
TRBV29-1,SVDWDTGELF
TRBV2,ASSGLAAGGETQY
TRBV11-2,ASSSGLNYEQY
TRBV18,ASSAGDSTDTQY
TRBV12-3/TRBV12-4,ASSLSGLRFTDTQY
TRBV13,ASSLGGAENQPQH
TRBV7-2,ASSLSRGDNEQF
TRBV30,AWSDTLSYEQY
TRBV28,ASSPPEPGTGGYMVSYEQY
TRBV4-1,ASSQDLRGGTDTQY
TRBV6-2/TRBV6-3,ASSIWAVNTGELF
TRBV14,ASSHWGNYGYT
TRBV7-3,ASSLAVSGANVLT
TRBV7-9,ASSLGEGELF
TRBV6-6,ASSYSFPQKDYGYT
TRBV6-1,ASSAIQGTGYT
TRBV28,ASRATSTGGSTEAF
TRBV6-2/TRBV6-3,ASSYSAGVTNTGELF
TRBV11-2,ASSFLGTGILLSGNTIY
TRBV7-8,ASSLLTGTRERPQH
TRBV5-4,ASSLDRFQETQY
TRBV7-8,ASSLEGWSKNIQY
TRBV6-2/TRBV6-3,ASRQPGQSGAIY
TRBV7-9,ASSSEQGSDTQY
TRBV4-1,ASRPGTGNTEAF
TRBV29-1,SVDGDRSNHGYT
TRBV6-1,ASSTPGQFSYEQY
TRBV19,ASNPSNQPQH
TRBV12-3/TRBV12-4,ASSLHSGETQY
TRBV12-3/TRBV12-4,ASKVRDRALNYGYT
TRBV18,ASSLADTLFGDQPQH
TRBV12-3/TRBV12-4,ASSPPVRAVYGYT
TRBV7-2,ASSLNLAYEQY
TRBV29-1,SVDVGGSTEAF
TRBV12-3/TRBV12-4,ASSSDSRRNQPQH
TRBV7-2,ASSLGTGSNYSYT
TRBV11-2,ASSQGVDTIY